This is a list of T cell receptor beta chains from one sample in a study of shared clonotypes between healthy human individuals. The protocol was immunoSEQ multiplex PCR, while the TCRdb copy is restricted to in-frame clones and leaves out a portion. Here the sample spans 2,100,000 or so clones, approximately 95% being singletons. Material: naive CD4+ T cells sorted from blood. These receptors were collected from a man between 18 and 29 years old in good health. The CDR3 runs from the conserved cysteine through the conserved F or W.

j_call v_call cdr3_aa
TRBJ2-1 TRBV10-3 CAIGTKTYNEQFF
TRBJ2-1 TRBV5-4 CASSRVSGKGGNEQFF
TRBJ1-4 TRBV30 CAWRSATNEKLFF
TRBJ1-2 TRBV5-6 CASSPGQGRGGYTF
TRBJ1-5 TRBV12-5 CASGFTPGPGGNQPQHF
TRBJ2-5 TRBV28 CASSPRTGQETQYF
TRBJ1-6 TRBV10-3 CATTSGQGVSYNSPLHF
TRBJ2-5 TRBV20-1 CSAKQETQYF
TRBJ2-7 TRBV18 CASSPTAGYEQYF
TRBJ2-6 TRBV18 CASSSSSGANVLTF
TRBJ2-2 TRBV13 CASSLSGLAGFANTGELFF
TRBJ2-5 TRBV7-9 CASSLIPGIYQETQYF
TRBJ2-7 TRBV12-5 CASGLVEGVLGYEQYF
TRBJ1-6 TRBV30 CAWSTSGTLGNSPLHF
TRBJ2-1 TRBV11-2 CASSLANTEQFF
TRBJ1-1 TRBV11-2 CASSPDTGRGAFF
TRBJ2-5 TRBV7-2 CASSLNSQETQYF
TRBJ1-3 TRBV6-5 CASRPGGGAGNTIYF